These T cell receptor beta chains were read from a single sample in a study of blood T cell repertoires in COVID-19. Assay: immunoSEQ multiplex PCR; the TCRdb copy retains only in-frame clones and omits some. This table holds approximately 400,000 clones, approximately 90% found once. Sequencing used PBMCs or T cells enriched from blood (not recorded which). Receptors were obtained from a woman under 30 who had recovered from COVID-19. The CDR3 runs from the conserved cysteine through the conserved F or W. Each record gives: J gene, V gene, CDR3 protein.

TRBJ2-5 TRBV30 CAWSEQGWSETQYF
TRBJ1-1 TRBV7-3 CASSLQGRMNTEAFF
TRBJ1-3 TRBV28 CASSLPGQGFSGNTIYF
TRBJ1-4 TRBV6-5 CASRQAVSEKLFF
TRBJ2-2 TRBV6-2/TRBV6-3 CASSSLAGGPFTGELFF
TRBJ2-3 TRBV28 CASSPPGLDTDTQYF
TRBJ1-4 TRBV19 CASSIVGGGGKLFF
TRBJ1-5 TRBV12-3/TRBV12-4 CASRSQGYQPQHF
TRBJ1-3 TRBV19 CASTRDLGTGNTIYF
TRBJ1-5 TRBV30 CAWSAGDYSNQPQHF
TRBJ2-5 TRBV24-1 CATSDFSTGEETQYF
TRBJ1-5 TRBV5-5 CASSLAPGVEQPQHF
TRBJ2-7 TRBV4-1 CASSQDIGGVSYEQYF
TRBJ1-2 TRBV7-9 CASSLSWDRGDAKGYTF
TRBJ2-7 TRBV18 CASSPLEDSYEQYF
TRBJ1-3 TRBV19 CASSHRDVRNTIYF
TRBJ1-6 TRBV19 CASSRTGSSYNSPLHF
TRBJ2-4 TRBV4-1 CASRITLAGEAKNIQYF
TRBJ1-2 TRBV11-2 CASSPTLGLGAVYGYTF
TRBJ2-7 TRBV9 CASSRTGTGLYEQYF
TRBJ1-6 TRBV11-2 CASSLDGRENSPLHF
TRBJ2-4 TRBV19 CASRDSVTIQNIQYF
TRBJ2-5 TRBV4-1 CASSPGVTTETQYF
TRBJ1-2 TRBV4-3 CASSQDYRTGVYGYTF
TRBJ2-2 TRBV7-3 CASSSQGGTGELFF
TRBJ1-1 TRBV7-2 CASSLRLTGGTEAFF
TRBJ1-5 TRBV13 CASSLASGLRGNQPQHF
TRBJ1-1 TRBV28 CASWGGGVAIEGDTEAFF
TRBJ1-1 TRBV28 CASSRDSEAFF
TRBJ1-2 TRBV9 CASSVGGRGDGYTF
TRBJ1-1 TRBV9 CASSVPPEPEAFF
TRBJ1-2 TRBV24-1 CATSDPQGYGYTF
TRBJ1-5 TRBV19 CASSTQDRNLNQPQHF
TRBJ1-4 TRBV6-1 CASSERGSNEKLFF
TRBJ1-2 TRBV2 CAGTTRQTNLYGYTF
TRBJ2-1 TRBV6-9 CASSSTSGGLPKQFF
TRBJ2-7 TRBV18 CASSPAQGTYEQYF
TRBJ2-1 TRBV7-9 CASYPGTKGHNEQFF
TRBJ1-1 TRBV28 CASSYPGQGGTEAFF
TRBJ1-6 TRBV9 CASSVQGQTNSPLHF
TRBJ1-4 TRBV6-1 CASSEGGGTNEKLFF
TRBJ2-5 TRBV15 CATSIRTGEETQYF
TRBJ1-5 TRBV28 CASSLLDRDRQPQHF
TRBJ2-3 TRBV13 CASSFISDTDTQYF
TRBJ1-2 TRBV5-1 CASSHQQGRPGYTF
TRBJ2-3 TRBV9 CASSVSQGSTDTQYF
TRBJ2-7 TRBV6-5 CASRVGRETDYEQYF
TRBJ2-4 TRBV27 CASSSGGIQYF
TRBJ2-1 TRBV28 CASSLNPAGGYNEQFF
TRBJ2-5 TRBV25-1 CASSEWRRETQYF